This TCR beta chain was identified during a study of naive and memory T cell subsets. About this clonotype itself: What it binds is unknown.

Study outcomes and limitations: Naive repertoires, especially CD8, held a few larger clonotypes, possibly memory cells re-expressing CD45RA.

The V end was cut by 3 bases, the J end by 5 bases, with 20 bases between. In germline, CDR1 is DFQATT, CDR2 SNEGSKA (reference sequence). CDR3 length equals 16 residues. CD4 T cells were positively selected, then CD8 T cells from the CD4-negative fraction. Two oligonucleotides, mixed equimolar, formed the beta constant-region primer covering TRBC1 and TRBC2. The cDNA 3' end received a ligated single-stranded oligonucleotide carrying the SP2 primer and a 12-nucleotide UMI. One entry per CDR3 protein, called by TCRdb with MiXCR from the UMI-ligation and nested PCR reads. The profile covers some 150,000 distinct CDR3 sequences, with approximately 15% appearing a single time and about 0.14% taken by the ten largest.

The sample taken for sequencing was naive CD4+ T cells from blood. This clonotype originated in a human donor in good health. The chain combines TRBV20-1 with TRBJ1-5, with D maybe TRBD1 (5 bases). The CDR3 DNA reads TGCAGTGCTAGTTCCGGGGCCCATTGGCTTGATCAGCCCCAGCATTTT. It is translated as CSASSGAHWLDQPQHF.